This T cell receptor (beta chain) was documented in a study of Ad26.COV2.S vaccination and SARS-CoV-2 variants. Overall study: Donor participated within the Ad26.COV2.S arm of the COV1001 trial.

General study points: Breadth of non-spike TCRs did not differ between vaccinees and placebo recipients. After vaccination, substantial breadth of spike-specific CD8+ and CD4+ responses was reported.

Generated by immunoSEQ multiplex PCR, the TCRdb table keeps only in-frame clones and is missing some. The sample contains roughly 700,000 clones, 70% to 90% of which appear only once. The CDR3 extends over 15 amino acids. V lost 0 bases and J 6 bases, leaving 15 bases between the germline ends. Germline V gene lookup returns CDR1 SGHRS and CDR2 YFSETQ. The treatment denotes: roughly 19 received Ad26.COV2.S at low or high dose, single or two shots; 5 received placebo; per-sample allocation not given. After the first vaccine or placebo injection, samples were drawn on day 63. In the vaccine, an Ad26 vector expressed the SARS-CoV-2 spike of the Wuhan strain. On this clone: Its target is unknown.

The TCR was taken from a person aged 18-65 years who received the Ad26.COV2.S COVID-19 vaccine or a placebo. This sample comprised peripheral blood, obtained in a trial of Ad26.COV2.S vaccine versus placebo. This rearrangement joins TRBV5-1 to TRBJ1-2; D gene uncertain. The CDR3 loop reads CASSLGQGSGDGYTF. The CDR3 DNA reads as TGCGCCAGCAGCTTGGGCCAAGGGTCGGGCGATGGCTACACCTTC.